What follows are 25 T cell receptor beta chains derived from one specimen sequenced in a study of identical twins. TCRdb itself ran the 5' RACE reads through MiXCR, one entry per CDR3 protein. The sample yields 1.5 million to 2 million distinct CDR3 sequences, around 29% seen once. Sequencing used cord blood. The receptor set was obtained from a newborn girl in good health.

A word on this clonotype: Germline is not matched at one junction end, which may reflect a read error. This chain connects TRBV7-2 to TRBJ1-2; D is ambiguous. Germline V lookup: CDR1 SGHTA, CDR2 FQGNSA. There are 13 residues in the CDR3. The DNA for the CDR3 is TGTGTCAGCAGCTTAGCCTATTTGGACGGCTACACCTTC. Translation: CVSSLAYLDGYTF. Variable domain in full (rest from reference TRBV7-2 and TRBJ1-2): GAGVSQSPSNKVTEKGKDVELRCDPISGHTALYWYRQSLGQGLEFLIYFQGNSAPDKSGLPSDRFSAERTGGSVSTLTIQRTQQEDSAVYLCVSSLAYLDGYTFGSGTRLTVV.

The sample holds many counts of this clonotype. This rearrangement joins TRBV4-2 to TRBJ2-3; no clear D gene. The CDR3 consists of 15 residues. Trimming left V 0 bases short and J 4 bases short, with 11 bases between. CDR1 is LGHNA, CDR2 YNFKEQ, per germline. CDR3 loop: CASSQDSYLADTQYF. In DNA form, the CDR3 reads TGTGCCAGCAGCCAAGATAGCTACCTCGCAGATACGCAGTATTTT.

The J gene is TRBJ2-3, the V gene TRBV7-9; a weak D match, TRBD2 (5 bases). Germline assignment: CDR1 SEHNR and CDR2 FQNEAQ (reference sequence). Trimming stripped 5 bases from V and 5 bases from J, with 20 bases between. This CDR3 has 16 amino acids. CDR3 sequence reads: CASSTGEILLGDTQYF. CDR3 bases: TGTGCCAGCAGCACCGGGGAGATTTTGTTAGGAGATACGCAGTATTTT.

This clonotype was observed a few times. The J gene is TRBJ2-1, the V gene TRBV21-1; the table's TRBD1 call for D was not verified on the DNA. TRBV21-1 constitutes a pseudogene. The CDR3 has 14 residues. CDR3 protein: CASSKGQDLNEQFF. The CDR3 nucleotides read TGTGCCAGCAGCAAAGGACAGGACCTCAATGAGCAGTTCTTC.

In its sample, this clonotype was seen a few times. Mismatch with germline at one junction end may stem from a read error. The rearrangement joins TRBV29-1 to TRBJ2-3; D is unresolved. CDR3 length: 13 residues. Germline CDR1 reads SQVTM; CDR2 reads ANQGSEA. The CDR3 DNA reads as TGCAGCGTAGAAGCTAGAAGAACAGATACGCAGTATTTT. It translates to CSVEARRTDTQYF.

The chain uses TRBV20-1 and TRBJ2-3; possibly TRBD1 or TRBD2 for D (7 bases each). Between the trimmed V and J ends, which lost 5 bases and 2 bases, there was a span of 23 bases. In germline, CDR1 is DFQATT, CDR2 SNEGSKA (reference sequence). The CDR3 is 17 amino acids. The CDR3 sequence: CSADRVGEGPPTDTQYF. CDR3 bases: TGCAGTGCTGACAGGGTGGGGGAGGGCCCCCCCACAGATACGCAGTATTTT.

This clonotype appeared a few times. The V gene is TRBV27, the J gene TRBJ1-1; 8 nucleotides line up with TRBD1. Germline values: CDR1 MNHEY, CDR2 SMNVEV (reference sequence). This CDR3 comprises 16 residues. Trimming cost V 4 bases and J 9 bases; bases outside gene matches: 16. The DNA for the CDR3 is TGTGCCAGCAGTTCGGACAGGGACCTACTTAGAACGAAAGCTTTCTTT. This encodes CASSSDRDLLRTKAFF.

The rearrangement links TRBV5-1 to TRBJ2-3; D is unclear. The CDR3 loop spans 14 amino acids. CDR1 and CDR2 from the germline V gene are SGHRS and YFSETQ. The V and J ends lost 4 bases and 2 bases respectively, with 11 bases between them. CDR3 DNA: TGCGCCAGCAGCACGACCGCGCCCACAGATACGCAGTATTTT. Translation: CASSTTAPTDTQYF.

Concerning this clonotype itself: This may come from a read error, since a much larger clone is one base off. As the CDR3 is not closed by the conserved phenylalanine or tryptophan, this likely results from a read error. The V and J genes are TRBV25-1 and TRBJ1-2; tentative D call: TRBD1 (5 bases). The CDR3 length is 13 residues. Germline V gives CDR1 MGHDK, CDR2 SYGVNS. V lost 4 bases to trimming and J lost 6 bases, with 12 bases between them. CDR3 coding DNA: TGTGCCAGCAGTGTAGCAGGGATGCATGGCTACACCATC. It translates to CASSVAGMHGYTI.

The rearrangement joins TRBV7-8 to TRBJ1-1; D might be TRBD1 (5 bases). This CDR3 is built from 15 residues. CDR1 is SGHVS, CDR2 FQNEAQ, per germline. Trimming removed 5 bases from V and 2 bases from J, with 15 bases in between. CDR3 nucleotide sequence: TGTGCCAGCAGCCTCGGGACTCGAAGCAACACTGAAGCTTTCTTT. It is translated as CASSLGTRSNTEAFF.

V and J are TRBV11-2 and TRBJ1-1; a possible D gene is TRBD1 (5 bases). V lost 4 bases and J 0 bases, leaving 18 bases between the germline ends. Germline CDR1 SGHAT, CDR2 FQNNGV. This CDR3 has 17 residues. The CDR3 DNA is TGTGCCAGCAGCTCCTTTCGACAGATCTCTATGAACACTGAAGCTTTCTTT. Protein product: CASSSFRQISMNTEAFF. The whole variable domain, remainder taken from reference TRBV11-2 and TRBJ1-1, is EAGVAQSPRYKIIEKRQSVAFWCNPISGHATLYWYQQILGQGPKLLIQFQNNGVVDDSQLPKDRFSAERLKGVDSTLKIQPAKLEDSAVYLCASSSFRQISMNTEAFFGQGTRLTVV.

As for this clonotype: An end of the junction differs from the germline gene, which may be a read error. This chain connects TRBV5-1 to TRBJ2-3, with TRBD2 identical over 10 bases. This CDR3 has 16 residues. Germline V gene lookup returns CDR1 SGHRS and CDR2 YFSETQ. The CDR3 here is CVSSLYPSGSSDTQYF. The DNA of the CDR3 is TGCGTCAGCAGCTTGTATCCTAGCGGGAGCTCAGATACGCAGTATTTT.

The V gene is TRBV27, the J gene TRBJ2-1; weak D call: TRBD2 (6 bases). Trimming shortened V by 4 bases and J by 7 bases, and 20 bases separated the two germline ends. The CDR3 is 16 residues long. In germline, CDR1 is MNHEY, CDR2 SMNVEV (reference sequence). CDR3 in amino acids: CASSSPGRDPSNEQFF. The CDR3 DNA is TGTGCCAGCAGTTCTCCTGGGCGGGACCCCTCGAATGAGCAGTTCTTC.

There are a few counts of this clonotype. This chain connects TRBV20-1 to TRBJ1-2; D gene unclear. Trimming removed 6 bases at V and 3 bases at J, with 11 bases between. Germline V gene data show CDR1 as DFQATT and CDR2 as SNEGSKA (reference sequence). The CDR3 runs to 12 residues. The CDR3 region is CSAYNSYYGYTF. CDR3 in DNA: TGCAGTGCCTATAACTCATACTATGGCTACACCTTC.

CDR3 sequence (DNA): TGTGCCAGCACTCCTCCTAGCGGGGCTAGCAATGAGCAGTTCTTC. As protein: CASTPPSGASNEQFF. This sequence joins TRBV13 and TRBJ2-1; 9 positions match TRBD2. V shed 7 bases and J 6 bases; nucleotides not matched to a gene: 10. This CDR3 has 15 residues. Germline values: CDR1 PRHDT, CDR2 FYEKMQ (reference sequence).

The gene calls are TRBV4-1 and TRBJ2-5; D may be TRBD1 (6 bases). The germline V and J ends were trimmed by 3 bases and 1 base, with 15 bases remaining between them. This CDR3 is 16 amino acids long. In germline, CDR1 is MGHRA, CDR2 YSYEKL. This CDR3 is CASSHRTDIIQETQYF. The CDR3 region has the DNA TGCGCCAGCAGCCATAGGACAGATATTATCCAAGAGACCCAGTACTTC.

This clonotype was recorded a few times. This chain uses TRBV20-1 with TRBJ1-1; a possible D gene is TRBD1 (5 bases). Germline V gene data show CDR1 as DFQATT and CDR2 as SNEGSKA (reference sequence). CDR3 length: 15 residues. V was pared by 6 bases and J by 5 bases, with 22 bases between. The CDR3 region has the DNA TGCAGTGCCCGAAACCGAACCTGGGGGGGGACTGAAGCTTTCTTT. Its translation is CSARNRTWGGTEAFF.

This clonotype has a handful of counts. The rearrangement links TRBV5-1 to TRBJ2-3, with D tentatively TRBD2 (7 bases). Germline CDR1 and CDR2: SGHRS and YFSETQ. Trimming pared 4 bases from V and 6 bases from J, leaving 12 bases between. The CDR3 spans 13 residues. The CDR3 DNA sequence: TGCGCCAGCAGCGAGGAGGGGGGGGATACGCAGTATTTT. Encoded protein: CASSEEGGDTQYF.

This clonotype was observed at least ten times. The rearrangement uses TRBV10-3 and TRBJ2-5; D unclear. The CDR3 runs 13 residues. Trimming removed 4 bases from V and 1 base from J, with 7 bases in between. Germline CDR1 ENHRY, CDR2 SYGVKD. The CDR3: CAISGASQETQYF. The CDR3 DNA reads TGTGCCATCAGTGGGGCTAGCCAAGAGACCCAGTACTTC.

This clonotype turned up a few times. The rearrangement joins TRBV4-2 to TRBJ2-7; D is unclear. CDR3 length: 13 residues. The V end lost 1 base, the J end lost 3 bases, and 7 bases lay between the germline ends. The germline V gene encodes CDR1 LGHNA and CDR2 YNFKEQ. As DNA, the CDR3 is TGTGCCAGCAGCCAAGTGGGGATCTACGAGCAGTACTTC. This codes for CASSQVGIYEQYF.

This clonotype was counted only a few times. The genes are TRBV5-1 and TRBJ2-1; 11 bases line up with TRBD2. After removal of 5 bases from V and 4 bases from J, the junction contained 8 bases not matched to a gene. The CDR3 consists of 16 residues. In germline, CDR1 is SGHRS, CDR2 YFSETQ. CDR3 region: CASRENLAGGYNEQFF. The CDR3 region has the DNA TGCGCCAGCAGGGAAAATCTAGCGGGGGGATACAATGAGCAGTTCTTC.

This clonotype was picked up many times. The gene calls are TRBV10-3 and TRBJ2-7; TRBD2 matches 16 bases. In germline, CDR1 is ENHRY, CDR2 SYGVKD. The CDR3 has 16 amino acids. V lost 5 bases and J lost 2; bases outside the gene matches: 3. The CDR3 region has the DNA TGTGCCATCAGTCCGGGACTAGCGGGAGGGACCTACGAGCAGTACTTC. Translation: CAISPGLAGGTYEQYF.

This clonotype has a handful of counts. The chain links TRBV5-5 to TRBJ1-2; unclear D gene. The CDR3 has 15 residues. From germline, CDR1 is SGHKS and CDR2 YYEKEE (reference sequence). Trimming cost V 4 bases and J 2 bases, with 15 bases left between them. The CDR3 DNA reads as TGTGCCAGCAGCCCCTCGGACGGGTCCAACTATGGCTACACCTTC. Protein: CASSPSDGSNYGYTF.

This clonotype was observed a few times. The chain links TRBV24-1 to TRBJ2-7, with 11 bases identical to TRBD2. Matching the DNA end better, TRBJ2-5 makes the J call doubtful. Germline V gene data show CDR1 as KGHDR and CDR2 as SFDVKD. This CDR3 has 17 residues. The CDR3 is CATSDFASLAGVETQYF. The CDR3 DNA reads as TGTGCCACCAGTGATTTCGCGTCACTAGCGGGAGTGGAGACCCAGTACTTC.

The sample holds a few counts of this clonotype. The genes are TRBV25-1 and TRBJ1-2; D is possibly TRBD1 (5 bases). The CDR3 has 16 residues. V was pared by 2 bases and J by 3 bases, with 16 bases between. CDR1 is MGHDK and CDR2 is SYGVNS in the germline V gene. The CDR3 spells CASSEAGAGLHYGYTF. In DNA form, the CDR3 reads TGTGCCAGCAGTGAAGCGGGTGCAGGGCTTCACTATGGCTACACCTTC.